These 32 T cell receptor beta chains originate from one sample sequenced in a study of blood T cell repertoires in COVID-19. Data came from immunoSEQ multiplex PCR; TCRdb stores just in-frame clones and leaves some out. The sample records around 250,000 clones, approximately 86% being singletons. The sequenced material came from peripheral blood. The receptors derive from a woman in her seventies with active or convalescent COVID-19.

The V gene is TRBV6-5, the J gene TRBJ1-1; 8 bases map to TRBD1. From germline, CDR1 is MNHEY and CDR2 SVGAGI. The CDR3 extends over 14 amino acids. Germline trimming cut 5 bases from V and 5 bases from J; bases unmatched to any gene: 7. As DNA, the CDR3 is TGTGCCAGCAGTATCGACAGGGGAGGGACTGAAGCTTTCTTT. It specifies CASSIDRGGTEAFF.

The rearrangement joins TRBV6-5 to TRBJ2-1; possibly TRBD1 for D (5 bases). The CDR3 is 12 residues long. Trimming pared 10 bases from V and 4 bases from J, leaving 11 bases between. CDR1 and CDR2 from the germline V gene are MNHEY and SVGAGI. CDR3 amino acids: CATLDSYNEQFF. Written as DNA, the CDR3 is TGTGCCACCCTCGACAGTTACAATGAGCAGTTCTTC.

This chain links TRBV4-1 with TRBJ1-1, with D perhaps TRBD1 (6 bases). The CDR3 extends over 15 amino acids. Trimming stripped 1 base from V and 7 bases from J, with 16 bases between. In germline, CDR1 is MGHRA, CDR2 YSYEKL. The CDR3 DNA is TGCGCCAGCAGCCAAGCTGGGGGGGCAAGAGGTGAAGCTTTCTTT. Protein product: CASSQAGGARGEAFF.

This sequence joins TRBV25-1 and TRBJ2-5; no reliable D call. Deletions cut 3 bases from V and 2 bases from J, with 10 bases between. The germline gives CDR1 MGHDK, CDR2 SYGVNS. The CDR3 is 14 residues long. The CDR3 DNA sequence: TGTGCCAGCAGTGACCCCTCCCCTCAAGAGACCCAGTACTTC. Its protein is CASSDPSPQETQYF. The variable domain in full, completed from reference TRBV25-1 and TRBJ2-5, reads EADIYQTPRYLVIGTGKKITLECSQTMGHDKMYWYQQDPGMELHLIHYSYGVNSTEKGDLSSESTVSRIRTEHFPLTLESARPSHTSQYLCASSDPSPQETQYFGPGTRLLVL.

This chain connects TRBV7-6 to TRBJ1-5; 9 bases align to TRBD1. V trimming: 2 bases; J trimming: 7 bases; junction bases outside the gene matches: 12. CDR1 is SGHVS, CDR2 FNYEAQ, per germline. The CDR3 is made up of 17 amino acids. The CDR3 loop is CASSLHAPGQGLQPQHF. The CDR3 DNA is TGTGCCAGCAGCTTACACGCACCGGGACAGGGATTACAGCCCCAGCATTTT.

This clone was detected only a few times. V is TRBV29-1 and J is TRBJ2-6; D uncertain. The CDR3 has 13 residues. Per the germline V gene, CDR1 is SQVTM and CDR2 is ANQGSEA. V was clipped by 5 bases and J by 0 bases, with 5 bases between them. The chain's CDR3 is CSVFVSGANVLTF. The CDR3 nucleotides are TGCAGCGTTTTCGTCTCTGGGGCCAACGTCCTGACTTTC.

This clone was detected only once. Other DNA sequences in this specimen translate into the identical CDR3. V gene TRBV27 combines with J gene TRBJ1-2, with a weak D call TRBD1 (5 bases). CDR1 is MNHEY, CDR2 SMNVEV, per germline (reference sequence). The CDR3 loop spans 12 amino acids. V lost 6 bases, J lost 7 bases, and 12 bases lay in between. This CDR3 reads CASRSPGIGYTF. CDR3 coding DNA: TGTGCCAGCAGAAGTCCAGGGATTGGCTACACCTTC.

Only one count was recorded for this clone. The rearrangement uses TRBV5-6 and TRBJ2-5; tentatively, D is TRBD2 (5 bases). This CDR3 is built from 12 residues. Trimming left V 3 bases short and J 4 bases short, with 7 bases between. Germline V CDR1 and CDR2: SGHDT, YYEEEE. For the CDR3, the DNA is TGTGCCAGCAGCTGGGGAGTAGAGACCCAGTACTTC. It yields the protein CASSWGVETQYF.

The chain combines TRBV6-2 or TRBV6-3 with TRBJ1-3; D is undetermined. V dropped 6 bases and J dropped 2 bases, with 11 bases sitting between them. CDR3 length: 14 amino acids. Germline assignment: CDR1 MNHEY and CDR2 SVGEGT. The CDR3 DNA is TGTGCCAGCAGCTTCCTATTCCCTGGAAACACCATATATTTT. Its protein is CASSFLFPGNTIYF.

This clone was seen once. The J gene is TRBJ2-1, the V gene TRBV5-1, with 9 positions matching TRBD1. V lost 2 bases, J lost 6 bases, and 3 bases stayed unmatched. CDR1 and CDR2 (germline): SGHRS, YFSETQ. CDR3 size: 14 residues. This chain's CDR3 is CASSLPGQGNEQFF. In nucleotides, the CDR3 is TGCGCCAGCAGCTTACCGGGACAGGGCAATGAGCAGTTCTTC.

The chain employs TRBV9 and TRBJ2-3; 7 bases align to TRBD1. V lost 4 bases to trimming and J lost 5 bases; unmatched junction nucleotides: 10. This CDR3 contains 15 residues. Germline V gene lookup returns CDR1 SGDLS and CDR2 YYNGEE. DNA for the CDR3: TGTGCCAGCAGCCCTCAAAAGGGGGCAGGAGATACGCAGTATTTT. This codes for CASSPQKGAGDTQYF.

This clone was picked up a small number of times. The rearrangement uses TRBV4-1 and TRBJ2-7, with 10 bases fitting TRBD2. With 4 bases clipped from V and 7 bases from J, the junction kept 10 bases outside the gene matches. The CDR3 spans 15 residues. Per the germline V gene, CDR1 is MGHRA and CDR2 is YSYEKL. The CDR3 loop is CASSPSPAGGREQYF. Here the CDR3 DNA reads TGCGCCAGCAGCCCCAGCCCAGCGGGGGGGCGGGAGCAGTACTTC.

This clone came up once. The chain joins TRBV24-1 to TRBJ1-2; D ambiguous. Germline V lookup: CDR1 KGHDR, CDR2 SFDVKD. V lost 5 bases, J lost 7 bases, and 7 bases lay in between. This CDR3 spans 11 amino acids. Here the CDR3 reads CATSVAGGYTF. CDR3 bases: TGTGCCACCAGTGTAGCCGGTGGCTACACCTTC.

CDR3 nucleotide sequence: TGTGCCAGCTCGGGAGGGGGCCTGACCGGGGAGCTGTTTTTT. This translates into CASSGGGLTGELFF. This chain uses TRBV5-4 with TRBJ2-2; tentative D call: TRBD2 (8 bases). This CDR3 is built from 14 residues. Trimming pared 7 bases from V and 5 bases from J, leaving 15 bases between. Germline CDR1 SGHNT, CDR2 YYREEE (reference sequence). Filled out from reference TRBV5-4 and TRBJ2-2, the complete variable domain reads ETGVTQSPTHLIKTRGQQVTLRCSSQSGHNTVSWYQQALGQGPQFIFQYYREEENGRGNFPPRFSGLQFPNYSSELNVNALELDDSALYLCASSGGGLTGELFFGEGSRLTVL.

This clone was seen just once. This sequence joins TRBV21-1 and TRBJ1-4. TRBV21-1 is given as a pseudogene. The CDR3 has 15 residues. CDR3 bases: TGTGCCAGCAGACAAGGGAGGAGGGCCCATGAAAAACTGTTTTTT. Translated, it gives CASRQGRRAHEKLFF.

This clone has just one count. This rearrangement joins TRBV7-2 to TRBJ2-3; weak D call: TRBD1 (6 bases). CDR1 and CDR2 from the germline V gene are SGHTA and FQGNSA. The CDR3 runs to 14 residues. V lost 3 bases to trimming and J lost 2 bases, with 9 bases between them. CDR3 nucleotide sequence: TGTGCCAGCAGCTTTGGACAGCCCACAGATACGCAGTATTTT. It codes for CASSFGQPTDTQYF.

This chain connects TRBV5-4 to TRBJ2-1; the D gene is possibly TRBD1 (6 bases). This CDR3 is 14 amino acids long. The V gene lost 4 bases and the J gene lost 7 bases, with 15 bases spanning the gap. The germline gives CDR1 SGHNT, CDR2 YYREEE (reference sequence). This chain's CDR3 is CASSTNRVRNEQFF. CDR3 DNA: TGTGCCAGCAGCACAAACAGGGTAAGAAATGAGCAGTTCTTC.

The chain recombines TRBV5-1 with TRBJ2-7, with 8 bases lining up with TRBD1. The V segment lost 4 bases and the J segment 2 bases; nucleotides outside the gene matches: 5. The CDR3 totals 14 residues. The germline gives CDR1 SGHRS, CDR2 YFSETQ. DNA of the CDR3: TGCGCCAGCAGCCTGGGACAGGCTACCTACGAGCAGTACTTC. Amino acids: CASSLGQATYEQYF.

The rearrangement links TRBV2 to TRBJ1-6, with D possibly matching TRBD1 (5 bases). The CDR3 runs 14 residues. The germline gives CDR1 SNHLY, CDR2 FYNNEI. Trimming stripped 2 bases from V and 7 bases from J, with 9 bases between. CDR3 amino acids: CASSERGFNSPLHF. The CDR3 nucleotides are TGTGCCAGCAGTGAACGGGGGTTCAATTCACCCCTCCACTTT.

The chain carries TRBV3-1 (or the pseudogene TRBV3-2) and TRBJ2-5; no reliable D call. The CDR3 has 12 amino acids. Trimming pared 1 base from V and 3 bases from J, leaving 3 bases between. Germline CDR1 LGHDT, CDR2 YNNKEL (reference sequence). As DNA, the CDR3 is TGTGCCAGCAGCCAAGTAAAAGAGACCCAGTACTTC. Translating gives CASSQVKETQYF.

This chain connects TRBV24-1 to TRBJ2-7; D might be TRBD1 (6 bases). V gave up 11 bases and J gave up 5 bases, with 15 bases separating them. CDR3 length: 12 amino acids. Looked up from germline, CDR1 is KGHDR and CDR2 is SFDVKD. CDR3 region: CAIGQSANEQYF. The CDR3 DNA follows: TGTGCCATAGGACAGTCAGCTAACGAGCAGTACTTC.

This clone was seen only a few times. The chain links TRBV6-5 to TRBJ2-7, with D possibly TRBD1 on 6 matching bases. Trimming cost V 2 bases and J 2 bases, with 13 bases left between them. Germline V gives CDR1 MNHEY, CDR2 SVGAGI. The CDR3 has 15 residues. The CDR3 loop reads CASSYQAGATYEQYF. The CDR3 DNA follows: TGTGCCAGCAGTTACCAGGCAGGGGCTACCTACGAGCAGTACTTC.

V and J are TRBV20-1 and TRBJ1-5, with D unresolved. V dropped 3 bases and J dropped 0 bases, with 6 bases sitting between them. Germline loops: CDR1 DFQATT, CDR2 SNEGSKA (reference sequence). The CDR3 spans 13 residues. DNA for the CDR3: TGCAGTGCTAGTATCGGTAGCAATCAGCCCCAGCATTTT. As protein: CSASIGSNQPQHF.

The sample holds one count of this clone. V gene TRBV3-1 (or the pseudogene TRBV3-2) combines with J gene TRBJ2-3; 9 bases map to TRBD2. The V and J ends lost 0 bases and 2 bases, in that order; junction bases with no gene match: 6. The germline CDR1 and CDR2 sequences are LGHDT and YNNKEL (reference sequence). The CDR3 has 17 residues. The CDR3 loop is CASSQDRTSGLTDTQYF. DNA of the CDR3: TGTGCCAGCAGCCAAGATAGAACTAGCGGGCTCACAGATACGCAGTATTTT.

The chain links TRBV5-1 to TRBJ1-2; D may be TRBD1 (6 bases). The V and J ends lost 0 bases and 5 bases respectively, with 8 bases between them. Germline V lookup: CDR1 SGHRS, CDR2 YFSETQ. The CDR3 is made up of 13 amino acids. CDR3 nucleotide sequence: TGCGCCAGCAGCTTGGGACAGGATTATGGCTACACCTTC. This encodes CASSLGQDYGYTF.

V gene TRBV25-1 combines with J gene TRBJ1-1; the D is unclear. V lost 4 bases and J 7 bases, leaving 16 bases between the germline ends. Looked up from germline, CDR1 is MGHDK and CDR2 is SYGVNS. This CDR3 spans 14 amino acids. The CDR3 nucleotides read TGTGCCAGCAGTGTCAGCGGGCCATTGAGTGAAGCTTTCTTT. It specifies CASSVSGPLSEAFF.

Only one count was recorded for this clone. CDR3 sequence reads: CASSLGGGLGYTF. The CDR3 bases are TGTGCCAGCAGCTTAGGGGGAGGGCTTGGCTACACCTTC. V gene TRBV11-3 combines with J gene TRBJ1-2; no reliable D call. CDR1 and CDR2 from the germline V gene are SGHNT and YENEEA. The ends were cut back, 1 base at V and 7 bases at J, with 10 bases in the middle. The CDR3 consists of 13 residues. Based on the CDR3 plus reference TRBV11-3 and TRBJ1-2, the full variable domain is EAGVVQSPRYKIIEKKQPVAFWCNPISGHNTLYWYLQNLGQGPELLIRYENEEAVDDSQLPKDRFSAERLKGVDSTLKIQPAELGDSAVYLCASSLGGGLGYTFGSGTRLTVV.

The J gene is TRBJ2-1, the V gene TRBV18; a weak D match, TRBD1 (7 bases). There are 12 residues in the CDR3. Trimming removed 2 bases from V and 12 bases from J, with 11 bases in between. CDR1 and CDR2 (germline): KGHSH, LQKENI. The CDR3 DNA reads as TGTGCCAGCTCACCAAATCAGGGGGGGCAGTTCTTC. Its protein product is CASSPNQGGQFF.

The gene calls are TRBV7-2 and TRBJ2-2; TRBD2 agrees at 7 bases. Germline assignment: CDR1 SGHTA and CDR2 FQGNSA. The CDR3 has 15 residues. With 2 bases clipped from V and 2 bases from J, the junction kept 2 bases outside the gene matches. This CDR3 reads CASSLSSGNTGELFF. The CDR3 DNA is TGTGCCAGCAGCTTATCTAGCGGAAACACCGGGGAGCTGTTTTTT.

The genes are TRBV18 and TRBJ1-1, with D tentatively TRBD1 (6 bases). CDR3 length: 15 amino acids. The V end was cut by 6 bases, the J end by 0 bases, with 14 bases between. Germline V CDR1 and CDR2: KGHSH, LQKENI. As DNA, the CDR3 is TGTGCCAGCTCCCTAACTGGACAGATGAACACTGAAGCTTTCTTT. Translated: CASSLTGQMNTEAFF.

The rearrangement uses TRBV24-1 and TRBJ2-1; 14 nucleotides agree with TRBD2. CDR3 length equals 19 residues. V lost 4 bases and J lost 2; bases outside the gene matches: 9. Germline V gives CDR1 KGHDR, CDR2 SFDVKD. CDR3 bases: TGTGCCACCAGTGACCCTGGACTAGCGGGGGGCCGGACCTACAATGAGCAGTTCTTC. Translating gives CATSDPGLAGGRTYNEQFF.

The genes are TRBV6-1 and TRBJ1-2; 7 nucleotides align to TRBD1. In germline, CDR1 is MNHNS, CDR2 SASEGT. The J segment lost 6 bases and the V segment lost 1 base, leaving 11 bases of the junction unmatched. CDR3 length equals 16 residues. CDR3 sequence reads: CASSEVLTGTLHGYTF. DNA for the CDR3: TGTGCCAGCAGTGAAGTCTTGACAGGGACCCTGCATGGCTACACCTTC.